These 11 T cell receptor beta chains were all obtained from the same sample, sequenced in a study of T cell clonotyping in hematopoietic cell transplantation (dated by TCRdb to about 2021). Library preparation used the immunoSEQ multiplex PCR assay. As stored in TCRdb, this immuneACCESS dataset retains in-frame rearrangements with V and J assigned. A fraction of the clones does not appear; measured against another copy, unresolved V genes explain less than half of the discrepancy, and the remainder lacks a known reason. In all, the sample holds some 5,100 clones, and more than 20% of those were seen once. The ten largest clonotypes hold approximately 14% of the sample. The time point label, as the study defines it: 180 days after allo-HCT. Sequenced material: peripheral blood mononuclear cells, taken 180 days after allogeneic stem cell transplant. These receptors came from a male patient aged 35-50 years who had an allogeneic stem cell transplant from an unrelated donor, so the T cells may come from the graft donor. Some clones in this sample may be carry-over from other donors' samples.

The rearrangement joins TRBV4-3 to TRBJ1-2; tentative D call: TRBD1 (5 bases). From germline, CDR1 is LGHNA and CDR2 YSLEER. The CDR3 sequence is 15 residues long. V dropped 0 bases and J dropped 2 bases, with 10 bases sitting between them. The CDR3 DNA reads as TGCGCCAGCAGCCAAGATCTCTCAGGGAACTATGGCTACACCTTC. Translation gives CASSQDLSGNYGYTF.

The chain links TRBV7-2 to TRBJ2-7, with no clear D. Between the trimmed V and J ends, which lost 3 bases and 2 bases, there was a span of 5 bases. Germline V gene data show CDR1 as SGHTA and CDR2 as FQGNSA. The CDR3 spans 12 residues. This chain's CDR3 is CASSFNTYEQYF. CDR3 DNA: TGTGCCAGCAGCTTCAACACCTACGAGCAGTACTTC.

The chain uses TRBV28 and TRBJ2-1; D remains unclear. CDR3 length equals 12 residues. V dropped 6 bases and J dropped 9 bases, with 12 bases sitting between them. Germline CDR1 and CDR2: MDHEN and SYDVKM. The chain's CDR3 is CASSLGLGEQFF. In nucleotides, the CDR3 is TGTGCCAGCAGCCTAGGTCTGGGTGAGCAGTTCTTC. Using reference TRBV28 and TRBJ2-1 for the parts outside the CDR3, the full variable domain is DVKVTQSSRYLVKRTGEKVFLECVQDMDHENMFWYRQDPGLGLRLIYFSYDVKMKEKGDIPEGYSVSREKKERFSLILESASTNQTSMYLCASSLGLGEQFFGPGTRLTVL.

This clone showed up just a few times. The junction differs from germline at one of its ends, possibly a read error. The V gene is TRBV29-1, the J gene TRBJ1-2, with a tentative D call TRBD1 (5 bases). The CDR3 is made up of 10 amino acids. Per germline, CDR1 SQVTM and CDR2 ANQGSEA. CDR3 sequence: CSVEQGQRFF. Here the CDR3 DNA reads TGCAGCGTTGAACAGGGCCAGCGATTTTTC.

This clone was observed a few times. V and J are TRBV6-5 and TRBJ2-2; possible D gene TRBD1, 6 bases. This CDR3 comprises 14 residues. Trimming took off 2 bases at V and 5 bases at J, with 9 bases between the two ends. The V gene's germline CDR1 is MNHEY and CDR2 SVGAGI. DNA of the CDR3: TGTGCCAGCAGTTACACCGGACAGACCGGGGAGCTGTTTTTT. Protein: CASSYTGQTGELFF.

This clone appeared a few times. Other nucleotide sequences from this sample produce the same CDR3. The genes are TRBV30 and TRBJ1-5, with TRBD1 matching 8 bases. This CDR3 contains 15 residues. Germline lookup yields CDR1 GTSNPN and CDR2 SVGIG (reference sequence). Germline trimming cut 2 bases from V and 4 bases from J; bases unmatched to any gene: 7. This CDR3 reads CAWSLRTGRNQPQHF. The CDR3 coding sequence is TGTGCCTGGAGTTTACGGACAGGGCGGAATCAGCCCCAGCATTTT.

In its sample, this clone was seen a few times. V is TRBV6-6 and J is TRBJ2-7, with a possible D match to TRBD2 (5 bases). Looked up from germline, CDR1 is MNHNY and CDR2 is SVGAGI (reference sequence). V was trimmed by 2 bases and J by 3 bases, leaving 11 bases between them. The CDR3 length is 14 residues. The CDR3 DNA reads TGTGCCAGCAGTTACGTCGTCGGGGACTACGAGCAGTACTTC. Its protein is CASSYVVGDYEQYF.

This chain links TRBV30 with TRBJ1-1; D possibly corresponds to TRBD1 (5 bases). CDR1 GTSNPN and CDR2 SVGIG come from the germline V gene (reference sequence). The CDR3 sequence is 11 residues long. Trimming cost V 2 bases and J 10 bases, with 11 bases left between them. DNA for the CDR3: TGTGCCTGGAGTCTCCGGGGCCCAGCTTTCTTT. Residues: CAWSLRGPAFF.

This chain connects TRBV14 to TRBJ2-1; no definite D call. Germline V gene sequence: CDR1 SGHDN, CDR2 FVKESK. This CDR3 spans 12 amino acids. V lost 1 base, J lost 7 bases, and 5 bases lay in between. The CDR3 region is CASSQVPNEQFF. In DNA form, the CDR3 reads TGTGCCAGCAGCCAAGTTCCTAATGAGCAGTTCTTC.

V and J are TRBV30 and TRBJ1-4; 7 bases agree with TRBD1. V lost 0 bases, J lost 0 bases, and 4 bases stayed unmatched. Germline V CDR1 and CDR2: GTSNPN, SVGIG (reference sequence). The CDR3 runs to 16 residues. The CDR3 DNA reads TGTGCCTGGAGTGTAGGGACAGTTGCAACTAATGAAAAACTGTTTTTT. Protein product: CAWSVGTVATNEKLFF.

The CDR3 coding sequence is TGCAGCGCTAGGACAGGATCGCCCGGGGAGCTGTTTTTT. It codes for CSARTGSPGELFF. The V gene is TRBV29-1, the J gene TRBJ2-2; the match to TRBD1 covers 7 bases. V shed 7 bases and J 6 bases; nucleotides not matched to a gene: 8. Germline CDR1 SQVTM, CDR2 ANQGSEA. The CDR3 consists of 13 residues.